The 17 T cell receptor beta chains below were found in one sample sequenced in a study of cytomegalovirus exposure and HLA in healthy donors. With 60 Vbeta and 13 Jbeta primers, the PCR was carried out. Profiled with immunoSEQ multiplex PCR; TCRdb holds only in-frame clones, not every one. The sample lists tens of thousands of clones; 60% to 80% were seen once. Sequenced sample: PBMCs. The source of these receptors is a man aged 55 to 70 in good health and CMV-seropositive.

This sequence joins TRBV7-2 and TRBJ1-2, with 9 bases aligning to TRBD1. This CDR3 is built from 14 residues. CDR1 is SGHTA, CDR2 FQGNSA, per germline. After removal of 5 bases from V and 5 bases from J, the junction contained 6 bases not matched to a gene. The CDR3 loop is CASSASGTGYGYTF. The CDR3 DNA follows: TGTGCCAGCAGCGCGTCCGGGACAGGGTATGGCTACACCTTC.

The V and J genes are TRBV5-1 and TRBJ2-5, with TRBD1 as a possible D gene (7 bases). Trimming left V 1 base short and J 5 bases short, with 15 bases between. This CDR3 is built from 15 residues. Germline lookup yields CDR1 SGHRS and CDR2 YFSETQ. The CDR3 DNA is TGCGCCAGCAGCTTGTTAGGAGGGGGCAAGGAGACCCAGTACTTC. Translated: CASSLLGGGKETQYF.

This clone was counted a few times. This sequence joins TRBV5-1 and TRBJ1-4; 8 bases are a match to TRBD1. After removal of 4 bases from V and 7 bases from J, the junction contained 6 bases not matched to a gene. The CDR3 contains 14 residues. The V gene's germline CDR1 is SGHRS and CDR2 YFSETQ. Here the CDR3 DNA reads TGCGCCAGCAGCCCAAGACAGGGGTTTGAAAAACTGTTTTTT. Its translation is CASSPRQGFEKLFF.

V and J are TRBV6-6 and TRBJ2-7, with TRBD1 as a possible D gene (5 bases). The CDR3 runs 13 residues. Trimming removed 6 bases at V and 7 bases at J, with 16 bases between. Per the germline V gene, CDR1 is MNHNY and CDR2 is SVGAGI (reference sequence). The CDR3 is CASRPDTLKEQYF. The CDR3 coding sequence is TGTGCCAGCAGACCGGACACCCTGAAAGAGCAGTACTTC.

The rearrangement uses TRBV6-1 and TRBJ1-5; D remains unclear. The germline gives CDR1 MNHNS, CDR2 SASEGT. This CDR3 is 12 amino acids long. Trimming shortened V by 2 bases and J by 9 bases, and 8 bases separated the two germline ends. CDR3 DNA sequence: TGTGCCAGCAGTGAACCCCGGGGGCCCCAGCATTTT. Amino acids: CASSEPRGPQHF.

CDR3 protein: CASSAYLETDTQYF. The CDR3 DNA is TGTGCCAGCAGCGCCTACCTAGAGACAGATACGCAGTATTTT. V and J are TRBV7-2 and TRBJ2-3; no clear D. CDR1 is SGHTA, CDR2 FQGNSA, per germline. V dropped 5 bases and J dropped 3 bases, with 12 bases sitting between them. The CDR3 spans 14 residues.

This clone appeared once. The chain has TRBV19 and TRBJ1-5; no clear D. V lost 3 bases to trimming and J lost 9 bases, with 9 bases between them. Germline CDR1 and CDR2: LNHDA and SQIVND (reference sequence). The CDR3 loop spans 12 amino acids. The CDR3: CASSMQWRPQHF. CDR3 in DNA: TGTGCCAGTAGTATGCAATGGAGGCCCCAGCATTTT.

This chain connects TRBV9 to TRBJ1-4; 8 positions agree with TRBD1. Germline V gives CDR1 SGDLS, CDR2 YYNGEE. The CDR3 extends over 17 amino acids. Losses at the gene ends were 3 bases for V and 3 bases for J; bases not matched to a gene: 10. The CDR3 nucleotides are TGTGCCAGCAGCGCTTGGACAGGGACGGGTGCTAATGAAAAACTGTTTTTT. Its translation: CASSAWTGTGANEKLFF.

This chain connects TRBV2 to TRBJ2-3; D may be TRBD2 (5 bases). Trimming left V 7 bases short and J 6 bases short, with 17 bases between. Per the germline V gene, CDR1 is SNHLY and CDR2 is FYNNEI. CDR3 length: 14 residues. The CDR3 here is CASKEDRVADTQYF. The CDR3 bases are TGTGCCAGCAAGGAGGACCGGGTGGCGGATACGCAGTATTTT.

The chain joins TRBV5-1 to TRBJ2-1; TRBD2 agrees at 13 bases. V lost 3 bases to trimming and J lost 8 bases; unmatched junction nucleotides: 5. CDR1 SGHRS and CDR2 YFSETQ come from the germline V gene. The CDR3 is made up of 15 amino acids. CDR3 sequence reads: CASSSTSGGAYEQFF. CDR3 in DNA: TGCGCCAGCAGCTCCACTAGCGGGGGGGCCTATGAGCAGTTCTTC.

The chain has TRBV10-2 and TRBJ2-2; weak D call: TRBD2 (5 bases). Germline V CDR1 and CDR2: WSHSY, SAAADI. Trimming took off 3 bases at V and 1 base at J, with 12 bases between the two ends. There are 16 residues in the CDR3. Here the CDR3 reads CASSDVGIRNTGELFF. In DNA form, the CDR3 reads TGCGCCAGCAGTGACGTCGGGATACGGAACACCGGGGAGCTGTTTTTT.

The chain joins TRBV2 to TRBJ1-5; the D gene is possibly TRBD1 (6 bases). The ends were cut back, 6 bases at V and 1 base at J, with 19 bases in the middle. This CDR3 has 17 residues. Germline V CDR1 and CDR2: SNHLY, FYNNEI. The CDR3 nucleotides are TGTGCCAGCAGGAGGGACACCCTCCGGCGGAGCAATCAGCCCCAGCATTTT. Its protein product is CASRRDTLRRSNQPQHF.

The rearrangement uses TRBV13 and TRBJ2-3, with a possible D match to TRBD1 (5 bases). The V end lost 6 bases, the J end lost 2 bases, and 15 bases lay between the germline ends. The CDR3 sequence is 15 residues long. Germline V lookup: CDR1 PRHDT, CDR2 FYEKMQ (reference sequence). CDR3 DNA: TGTGCCAGCAGTTCCGCCGACAGTCTCACAGATACGCAGTATTTT. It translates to CASSSADSLTDTQYF.

CDR3: CASSLNPSGAGTQYF. CDR3 DNA sequence: TGTGCCAGCAGCTTAAACCCTAGCGGTGCAGGTACGCAGTATTTT. The rearrangement uses TRBV7-2 and TRBJ2-3, with TRBD2 identical over 7 bases. V lost 2 bases, J lost 8 bases, and 10 bases stayed unmatched. The CDR3 totals 15 residues. Germline CDR1 reads SGHTA; CDR2 reads FQGNSA.

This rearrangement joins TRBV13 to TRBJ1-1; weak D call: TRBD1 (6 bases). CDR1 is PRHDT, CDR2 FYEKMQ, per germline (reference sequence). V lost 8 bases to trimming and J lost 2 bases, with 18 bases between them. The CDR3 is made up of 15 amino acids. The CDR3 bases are TGTGCCAGCGAGGAGGTCGTACAGGGAAACACTGAAGCTTTCTTT. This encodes CASEEVVQGNTEAFF.

CDR3 sequence: CASSFSTERGLGTQYF. CDR3 coding DNA: TGCGCCAGCAGCTTTTCTACTGAACGCGGCTTGGGTACGCAGTATTTT. This rearrangement joins TRBV5-1 to TRBJ2-3; D not resolved. Deletions cut 2 bases from V and 8 bases from J, with 21 bases between. The CDR3 is made up of 16 amino acids. The germline gives CDR1 SGHRS, CDR2 YFSETQ.

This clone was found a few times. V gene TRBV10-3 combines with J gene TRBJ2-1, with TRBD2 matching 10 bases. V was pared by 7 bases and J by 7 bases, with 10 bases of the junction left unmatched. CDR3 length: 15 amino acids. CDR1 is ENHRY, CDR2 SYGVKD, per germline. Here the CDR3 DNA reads TGTGCCATCAAGAAAGCGGGAGGGCAGATGAATGAGCAGTTCTTC. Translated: CAIKKAGGQMNEQFF.